The sequence of this TCR beta chain was determined in a study of blood T cell repertoires in COVID-19. The repertoire was sequenced with immunoSEQ multiplex PCR; TCRdb's copy has only in-frame clones and lacks some. The sample yields around 130,000 clones, more than 75% seen once. V was cut by 4 bases and J by 0 bases, with 14 bases left in between. This CDR3 is 15 amino acids long. The germline V gene encodes CDR1 SGHRS and CDR2 YFSETQ. The V call is TRBV5-1, the J call TRBJ2-7, with D perhaps TRBD2 (6 bases). The sequence was collected from a man aged 60-69 years with acute or convalescent COVID-19. Specimen: peripheral blood. This CDR3 reads CASSITGRSSYEQYF. For the CDR3, the DNA is TGCGCCAGCAGCATCACCGGGAGAAGCTCCTACGAGCAGTACTTC. The whole variable domain, filled in from reference TRBV5-1 and TRBJ2-7, reads KAGVTQTPRYLIKTRGQQVTLSCSPISGHRSVSWYQQTPGQGLQFLFEYFSETQRNKGNFPGRFSGRQFSNSRSEMNVSTLELGDSALYLCASSITGRSSYEQYFGPGTRLTVT.